Sequencing of this T cell receptor (beta chain) was carried out in a study of T cells after yellow fever vaccination. Overall study findings and caveats: Re-detected after boosting: most primary clones, around 96% of CD4 and around 86% of CD8.

The CDR3 loop spans 15 amino acids. Germline CDR1 is SEHNR and CDR2 is FQNEAQ (reference sequence). V lost 7 bases and J 0 bases, leaving 13 bases between the germline ends. MiXCR, applied by TCRdb to the 5' RACE reads, yields one record per CDR3 protein. The repertoire includes about 630,000 distinct CDR3 sequences, 9% to 15% of them detected once, and more than 13% sits in the top ten. This clonotype occurred many times. No antigen is known for it. V usage is TRBV7-9 and J usage is TRBJ2-1, with D possibly being TRBD1 (5 bases). The sample in question was PBMCs, obtained on the day of the yellow fever booster vaccination. This clonotype was sampled from a young man who received the YFV17D yellow fever vaccine. This CDR3 reads CASTEGADSYNEQFF. The CDR3 DNA is TGTGCCAGCACCGAAGGGGCGGACTCCTACAATGAGCAGTTCTTC.